This TCR beta chain was profiled in a study of molecular identifiers for immune sequencing clone quantification (dated by TCRdb to between 2018 and 2020). With respect to the entire study: For a replicate experiment, RNA from approximately 20,000 or 100,000 naive CD8 T cells was divided into five aliquots, and four of the five aliquots were sequenced. This methods study benchmarked molecular-identifier clustering-based TCR repertoire sequencing (MIDCIRS) and TCR RNA copy counting, using CD8 T cells to do so. Results and caveats for the whole study, not just this receptor: The sizes of highly expanded clones could end up underestimated when identical TCR molecules share a barcode. The naive libraries included spiked-in Jurkat TCR RNA (10 copies' worth), and this RNA is not part of the donor repertoire. Without barcode sub-clustering, chimeric consensus sequences inflated TCR diversity; chimeras reached as high as 47%. Spiked-in Jurkat TCR RNA equal to a single cell's worth was reported to be detectable even within 1,100,000 naive CD8 T cells. Roughly 2.8 recovered TCR RNA copies per cell were obtained by modeling, versus roughly 9.1 by digital PCR, implying a capture efficiency of 25% to 30%. In CMV-specific effector cells, over 98% of molecules were held by clones above 20 RNA copies, whereas under 1% of molecules were held by such clones in naive cells.

In regard to this clonotype: This receptor's antigen is unknown. It has no much larger one-base neighbor in the sample; base qualities were not kept.

Libraries of naive CD8 T cells were built from approximately 20,000 to 1,000,000 sorted cells, with 10%, 30% or 50% of the purified RNA used. On a BD FACSAria II, naive CD8 T cells were FACS-sorted as CD8+CD4-CCR7+CD45RA+ and collected into RLT Plus buffer. To test detection sensitivity, Jurkat RNA equal to ten TCR copies was added to samples of roughly 19,000-1,100,000 naive CD8 T cells. CD8 T cells were enriched with RosetteSep CD8+ T Cell Enrichment Cocktail and Ficoll-Paque, followed by ACK red cell lysis. Preparation of the library involved PCR. Sequenced on an Illumina HiSeq 4000. Bulk TCR libraries were prepared as previously described, using TCR primers listed in Table S5. Total RNA was purified with the Qiagen AllPrep DNA/RNA kit. Before any analysis, reads coming from multiple sequencing runs of the same library were combined into one pool. Concerning the study's data processing: Only reads with exact TCR constant sequence were kept, trimmed to 150 nt, and grouped by their 12-nt molecular barcodes. Within each barcode group, reads were sub-clustered at a 15% Levenshtein threshold, and quality-weighted consensus sequences were built per RNA molecule. Non-functional sequences were excluded, and lower-count sequences lying one edit away from another sequence were also excluded. Based on fitting two negative binomial distributions, any barcode sub-cluster with under 20% of the maximum read count was discarded. TCRdb handled the public reads itself, with Q25 trimming in fastp and clone calling in MiXCR, and kept productive beta chains. Merged by CDR3 protein, the rows form single entries marked with the most common genes and DNA. The V and J calls here are based on TCRdb, not the publication. The sample records 300,000 to 400,000 distinct CDR3 sequences, 20% to 25% of which are singletons. Together, the top ten hold over 0.7% of the sample.

Compared with germline, V lacks 6 bases and J lacks 5 bases; bases without a gene match: 12. The CDR3, cysteine through phenylalanine, is 15 amino acids long. Of the read, only the CDR3 DNA is kept; its 45 bases are in frame from base 1. CDR1 and CDR2 were assigned from the germline V gene as MGHRA and YSYEKL. This receptor was taken from a human donor in good health. Some libraries in this study had Jurkat cell RNA spiked in. The chain couples TRBV4-1 to TRBJ2-5; 7 bases in the middle match TRBD2. Sequencing used naive CD8+ T cells from blood, with Jurkat cell RNA spiked in. In light of the paper, this sample's cell subset or site label describes: FACS-sorted CD8+CD4-CCR7+CD45RA+ naive T cells. The nucleotide sequence is TGCGCCAGCAGTCCCCTGTGGGGGAGGGATGAGACCCAGTACTTC. This encodes CASSPLWGRDETQYF.